This is a list of T cell receptor beta chains from one sample in a study of beta chain features in type 1 diabetes. Clones were sequenced by immunoSEQ multiplex PCR, and TCRdb holds only the in-frame ones, with some missing. The sample lists about 150,000 clones; about 9.8% were seen once. Material: central memory CD4+ T cells from blood. The receptors stem from a woman aged 18-35 years in good health. CDR3s leave out the opening cysteine and the closing phenylalanine or tryptophan. Size values are once, few and many counts, or a class for expanded clones, and some rows have none.

CDR3 protein: ASGFSYSGANVLT
clone size: .
J gene: TRBJ2-6
V gene: TRBV12-5

CDR3 protein: ASSPTPQGPLGYEQY
clone size: .
J gene: TRBJ2-7
V gene: TRBV14

CDR3 protein: ASSRGRERPPYEQY
clone size: .
J gene: TRBJ2-7
V gene: TRBV30

CDR3 protein: ASSVVGGELF
clone size: many
J gene: TRBJ2-2
V gene: TRBV2

CDR3 protein: ASRETRGLAGAYEQY
clone size: .
J gene: TRBJ2-7
V gene: TRBV2

CDR3 protein: ASSRRLAGAHEQY
clone size: .
J gene: TRBJ2-7
V gene: TRBV5-4

CDR3 protein: ASSLAGGITDTQY
clone size: few
J gene: TRBJ2-3
V gene: TRBV7-2

CDR3 protein: ASSFSGGPYGYT
clone size: .
J gene: TRBJ1-2
V gene: TRBV7-9

CDR3 protein: ASSLNRAFYGYT
clone size: once
J gene: TRBJ1-2
V gene: TRBV7-2

CDR3 protein: ASSQDFAGNAYGYT
clone size: .
J gene: TRBJ1-2
V gene: TRBV4-1

CDR3 protein: ASSSRPGETQY
clone size: .
J gene: TRBJ2-5
V gene: TRBV5-5

CDR3 protein: ASSPDRGNWGYT
clone size: few
J gene: TRBJ1-2
V gene: TRBV4-2

CDR3 protein: ASSPHPQVQETQY
clone size: .
J gene: TRBJ2-5
V gene: TRBV7-2

CDR3 protein: AWYWGTVNTEAF
clone size: .
J gene: TRBJ1-1
V gene: TRBV30

CDR3 protein: ASSRQGVHEQY
clone size: many
J gene: TRBJ2-7
V gene: TRBV4-2

CDR3 protein: ASSPPQLAAYEQY
clone size: few
J gene: TRBJ2-7
V gene: TRBV18

CDR3 protein: ASSFTDRQEAF
clone size: few
J gene: TRBJ1-1
V gene: TRBV11-2

CDR3 protein: ASKQGEANYGYT
clone size: .
J gene: TRBJ1-2
V gene: TRBV9

CDR3 protein: ASSIRDRGSTDTQY
clone size: few
J gene: TRBJ2-3
V gene: TRBV19

CDR3 protein: ASSPRQGWVEKLF
clone size: few
J gene: TRBJ1-4
V gene: TRBV27

CDR3 protein: ASSLGELTGSYGYT
clone size: .
J gene: TRBJ1-2
V gene: TRBV4-2

CDR3 protein: ASSQSGSATQY
clone size: few
J gene: TRBJ2-3
V gene: TRBV5-4

CDR3 protein: ASSLAYNQPQH
clone size: .
J gene: TRBJ1-5
V gene: TRBV7-2

CDR3 protein: ASSLGLAGSTQY
clone size: few
J gene: TRBJ2-3
V gene: TRBV5-1

CDR3 protein: ASSSRVPRAEAF
clone size: .
J gene: TRBJ1-1
V gene: TRBV4-1

CDR3 protein: ASSQLSRGNDEKLF
clone size: few
J gene: TRBJ1-4
V gene: TRBV4-1

CDR3 protein: ASSAFWGVGQPQH
clone size: once
J gene: TRBJ1-5
V gene: TRBV6-1

CDR3 protein: ASSGDWWQGYTEAF
clone size: .
J gene: TRBJ1-1
V gene: TRBV2

CDR3 protein: ASSPTSAYNEQF
clone size: few
J gene: TRBJ2-1
V gene: TRBV10-1

CDR3 protein: ASSPPGGANQPQH
clone size: .
J gene: TRBJ1-5
V gene: TRBV18

CDR3 protein: ASSKRAANTGELF
clone size: .
J gene: TRBJ2-2
V gene: TRBV12-5

CDR3 protein: ASSQDSASGGGEQY
clone size: few
J gene: TRBJ2-7
V gene: TRBV4-2

CDR3 protein: ASSFGTSAGEQF
clone size: .
J gene: TRBJ2-1
V gene: TRBV7-2

CDR3 protein: ASSFLTSGAAGDTQY
clone size: .
J gene: TRBJ2-3
V gene: TRBV7-6

CDR3 protein: ASSTTGPTPNEQF
clone size: .
J gene: TRBJ2-1
V gene: TRBV25-1

CDR3 protein: ASSYQARSNQPQH
clone size: few
J gene: TRBJ1-5
V gene: TRBV6-6

CDR3 protein: ASNLAGTSYEQY
clone size: few
J gene: TRBJ2-7
V gene: TRBV2

CDR3 protein: ASSISETQY
clone size: .
J gene: TRBJ2-5
V gene: TRBV19

CDR3 protein: ASSSQEGVYGYT
clone size: .
J gene: TRBJ1-2
V gene: TRBV7-2

CDR3 protein: ATTLGGQVAF
clone size: few
J gene: TRBJ1-1
V gene: TRBV30

CDR3 protein: ASSESILNHYEQY
clone size: .
J gene: TRBJ2-7
V gene: TRBV2

CDR3 protein: AILAGGESGKTNEQF
clone size: few
J gene: TRBJ2-1
V gene: TRBV10-3

CDR3 protein: ASSTQGFYGYT
clone size: many
J gene: TRBJ1-2
V gene: TRBV11-2